The 28 T cell receptor beta chains in this list originate from one sample, sequenced in a study of response to subunit inactivated influenza vaccine. TCRdb used MiXCR to reprocess the RT-PCR reads, holding one entry per CDR3 protein. The sample shows over 300,000 distinct CDR3 sequences, less than 25% of them seen only once. Specimen: PBMCs from blood, collected around 22 months after vaccination. These receptors came from a man between 45 and 75 years old who received an inactivated influenza vaccine.

There are a few counts of this clonotype. This sequence joins TRBV5-1 and TRBJ1-4; 8 bases line up with TRBD1. CDR1 and CDR2 from the germline V gene are SGHRS and YFSETQ. Trimming at V came to 4 bases and at J to 3 bases, leaving 5 bases not matched to a gene. The CDR3 has 15 residues. The chain's CDR3 is CASSTMTGANEKLFF. The CDR3 region has the DNA TGCGCCAGCAGCACGATGACAGGGGCTAATGAAAAACTGTTTTTT. Using reference TRBV5-1 and TRBJ1-4 for the parts outside the CDR3, the full variable domain is KAGVTQTPRYLIKTRGQQVTLSCSPISGHRSVSWYQQTPGQGLQFLFEYFSETQRNKGNFPGRFSGRQFSNSRSEMNVSTLELGDSALYLCASSTMTGANEKLFFGSGTQLSVL.

The J gene is TRBJ2-7, the V gene TRBV20-1; the D is unclear. The CDR3 has 13 amino acids. The germline V gene has CDR1 DFQATT and CDR2 SNEGSKA (reference sequence). The ends were cut back, 6 bases at V and 5 bases at J, with 17 bases in the middle. CDR3 bases: TGCAGTGCCAACCCCGGGCGCCGGAACGAGCAGTACTTC. Its protein is CSANPGRRNEQYF.

As regards this clonotype: This may be a read error, as it is one base from a much larger clone. CDR3 region: CASSATGGKNEELFF. CDR3 in DNA: TGTGCCAGCAGTGCCACAGGGGGAAAGAATGAAGAACTGTTTTTT. The J gene is TRBJ1-4, the V gene TRBV28; TRBD1 aligns across 8 bases. The CDR3 sequence is 15 residues long. The V gene's germline CDR1 is MDHEN and CDR2 SYDVKM.

J is TRBJ1-5 and V is TRBV28, with D uncertain. The CDR3 spans 14 residues. V was cut by 5 bases and J by 3 bases, with 11 bases left in between. Germline loops: CDR1 MDHEN, CDR2 SYDVKM. CDR3 bases: TGTGCCAGCAGTCTCTGGACGGACAATCAGCCCCAGCATTTT. Protein product: CASSLWTDNQPQHF.

The chain combines TRBV4-3 with TRBJ1-2; the D gene is possibly TRBD1 (5 bases). Per the germline V gene, CDR1 is LGHNA and CDR2 is YSLEER. The CDR3 sequence is 16 residues long. Between the trimmed V and J ends, which lost 0 bases and 6 bases, there was a span of 17 bases. CDR3 in DNA: TGCGCCAGCAGCCAAGATTACACGTCAGGGCCGGATGGCTACACCTTC. It encodes CASSQDYTSGPDGYTF.

This chain's CDR3 is CASSLGSPRGTQYF. In nucleotides, the CDR3 is TGTGCCAGCAGTTTAGGCAGCCCGCGGGGGACCCAGTACTTC. The chain combines TRBV28 with TRBJ2-5, with D maybe TRBD2 (6 bases). This CDR3 is 14 amino acids long. Trimming took 2 bases from V and 7 from J, leaving 14 bases between them. Germline assignment: CDR1 MDHEN and CDR2 SYDVKM.

J is TRBJ2-7 and V is TRBV5-1; TRBD1 might be the D (6 bases). V was cut by 7 bases and J by 0 bases, with 11 bases left in between. In germline, CDR1 is SGHRS, CDR2 YFSETQ. CDR3 length equals 13 residues. The CDR3 region is CASGDTLSYEQYF. For the CDR3, the DNA is TGCGCCAGCGGGGACACCCTCTCCTACGAGCAGTACTTC.

This clonotype was found many times. The chain joins TRBV12-3 or TRBV12-4 to TRBJ1-2; D is unresolved. The CDR3 runs to 14 residues. V was trimmed by 5 bases and J by 0 bases, leaving 10 bases between them. CDR3 DNA sequence: TGTGCCAGCAGTCCCAGCCGTACTAACTATGGCTACACCTTC. Its protein product is CASSPSRTNYGYTF.

The J gene is TRBJ2-7, the V gene TRBV21-1; the DNA was not compared with TRBD2, the D call given in the table. TRBV21-1 is a documented pseudogene. CDR3 length: 15 amino acids. CDR3 residues: CASSNFGTTPYEQYF. DNA of the CDR3: TGTGCCAGCAGCAACTTCGGGACTACTCCGTACGAGCAGTACTTC.

The sample holds a few counts of this clonotype. The chain uses TRBV9 and TRBJ1-6; 7 bases fit TRBD1. Germline V gene lookup returns CDR1 SGDLS and CDR2 YYNGEE. The CDR3 length is 16 residues. V shed 3 bases, J shed 2 bases, and the junction held 5 bases outside the gene matches. The CDR3 bases are TGTGCCAGCAGCGCGGCGACAGGGACCTATAATTCACCCCTCCACTTT. Residues: CASSAATGTYNSPLHF.

This clonotype was seen more than once but under ten times. At one end the junction does not follow the germline gene, possibly because of a read error. The chain is built from TRBV12-3 or TRBV12-4 and TRBJ2-7, with D maybe TRBD2 (6 bases). The CDR3 covers 11 residues. In DNA form, the CDR3 reads TGTGCCAGCAGTTTGGGGCTAGCGTTAACCTTC. It codes for CASSLGLALTF.

This clonotype was counted only a few times. V gene TRBV7-9 combines with J gene TRBJ1-4, with TRBD1 matching over 8 bases. The V and J ends lost 4 bases and 3 bases, in that order; junction bases with no gene match: 4. Per germline, CDR1 SEHNR and CDR2 FQNEAQ (reference sequence). The CDR3 is 15 amino acids. The CDR3 nucleotides are TGTGCCAGCAGCTCCGGGACAGGCCCTAATGAAAAACTGTTTTTT. This sequence encodes CASSSGTGPNEKLFF.

This clonotype appeared many times. The J gene is TRBJ1-1, the V gene TRBV10-3; TRBD1 aligns across 11 bases. V shed 2 bases, J shed 0 bases, and the junction held 5 bases outside the gene matches. The CDR3 runs 17 residues. Germline V CDR1 and CDR2: ENHRY, SYGVKD. As DNA, the CDR3 is TGTGCCATCAGTGAGCTACCGGGACAGGGGGTGAACACTGAAGCTTTCTTT. Translation gives CAISELPGQGVNTEAFF.

This clonotype occurred once. This chain connects TRBV11-1 to TRBJ2-5; tentatively, D is TRBD1 (5 bases). The V gene lost 4 bases and the J gene lost 2 bases, with 14 bases spanning the gap. CDR3 size: 15 residues. The germline CDR1 and CDR2 sequences are SGHAT and FQDESV (reference sequence). CDR3 sequence: CASSSLRAPQETQYF. The CDR3 nucleotides are TGTGCCAGCAGCTCCCTCAGGGCGCCGCAAGAGACCCAGTACTTC.

The sample holds many counts of this clonotype. This rearrangement joins TRBV7-2 to TRBJ2-1; D is perhaps TRBD1 or TRBD2 (6 bases each). The V gene's germline CDR1 is SGHTA and CDR2 FQGNSA. The CDR3 covers 14 residues. V lost 1 base, J lost 16 bases, and 20 bases lay in between. CDR3 in amino acids: CASSLGPGATVVFF. As DNA, the CDR3 is TGTGCCAGCAGCTTAGGCCCGGGGGCCACGGTGGTATTCTTC.

This clonotype turned up a few times. The chain couples TRBV27 to TRBJ1-6; unclear D gene. Trimming took off 5 bases at V and 8 bases at J, with 16 bases between the two ends. Germline assignment: CDR1 MNHEY and CDR2 SMNVEV (reference sequence). This CDR3 region has 15 residues. The CDR3 loop is CASSRERLDDSPLHF. CDR3 DNA: TGTGCCAGCAGTCGAGAGAGGCTTGATGATTCACCCCTCCACTTT.

This clonotype was found many times. This CDR3 is CASSLGWDPYGYTF. CDR3 bases: TGTGCCAGCAGTTTAGGGTGGGACCCCTATGGCTACACCTTC. The chain employs TRBV12-3 or TRBV12-4 and TRBJ1-2; D perhaps matches TRBD1 (5 bases). The V and J ends lost 1 base and 4 bases respectively, with 10 bases between them. The CDR3 is 14 residues long.

CDR3: CASSSPNEQFF. The CDR3 DNA reads as TGTGCCAGCAGCTCCCCCAATGAGCAGTTCTTC. This chain connects TRBV7-2 to TRBJ2-1; the D is unclear. Between the trimmed V and J ends, which lost 4 bases and 6 bases, there was a span of 4 bases. The length of the CDR3 is 11 residues. The germline CDR1 and CDR2 sequences are SGHTA and FQGNSA.

This chain links TRBV20-1 with TRBJ2-2; D might be TRBD1 (5 bases). This CDR3 region has 14 residues. The V end was cut by 1 base, the J end by 6 bases, with 12 bases between. The germline V gene has CDR1 DFQATT and CDR2 SNEGSKA (reference sequence). CDR3 coding DNA: TGCAGTGCTAGAGGGGGCGTTGTTGCCGGGGAGCTGTTTTTT. Translation: CSARGGVVAGELFF.

This clonotype showed up just a few times. CDR3 protein: CSVHSGQPNEKLFF. As DNA, the CDR3 is TGCAGCGTTCACTCGGGACAGCCTAATGAAAAACTGTTTTTT. The chain combines TRBV29-1 with TRBJ1-4; 7 bases match TRBD1. Per germline, CDR1 SQVTM and CDR2 ANQGSEA. V was pared by 5 bases and J by 3 bases, with 6 bases of the junction left unmatched. This CDR3 comprises 14 residues.

The V gene is TRBV3-1, the J gene TRBJ2-7; perhaps D is TRBD1 or TRBD2 (6 bases each). The V end lost 4 bases, the J end lost 0 bases, and 13 bases lay between the germline ends. The CDR3 covers 15 residues. CDR1 and CDR2 (germline): LGHDT, YNNKEL (reference sequence). Here the CDR3 DNA reads TGTGCCAGCAGCCCCCTTTGGGGGGCCTCCTACGAGCAGTACTTC. It translates to CASSPLWGASYEQYF.

The rearrangement joins TRBV6-1 to TRBJ1-4, with a weak D call TRBD1 (5 bases). This CDR3 contains 16 residues. Trimming left V 1 base short and J 10 bases short, with 19 bases between. Germline V CDR1 and CDR2: MNHNS, SASEGT. The CDR3 is CASSEVGTTAVGKLFF. The CDR3 DNA sequence: TGTGCCAGCAGTGAAGTAGGGACGACAGCGGTCGGAAAACTGTTTTTT.

This chain links TRBV7-2 with TRBJ2-3, with D unclear. Germline CDR1 and CDR2: SGHTA and FQGNSA. V lost 3 bases and J lost 3, with 7 bases in between. The CDR3 extends over 13 amino acids. CDR3 region: CASSFQATDTQYF. CDR3 nucleotide sequence: TGTGCCAGCAGCTTCCAAGCAACAGATACGCAGTATTTT.

This chain links TRBV5-6 with TRBJ2-7, with a weak D call TRBD2 (6 bases). Trimming pared 4 bases from V and 4 bases from J, leaving 9 bases between. The CDR3 consists of 12 residues. Germline assignment: CDR1 SGHDT and CDR2 YYEEEE. The CDR3 loop is CASSPGGYEQYF. In DNA, the CDR3 is TGTGCCAGCAGCCCCGGGGGTTACGAGCAGTACTTC.

V usage is TRBV6-1 and J usage is TRBJ2-1, with D tentatively TRBD1 or TRBD2 (5 bases each). Germline V gene lookup returns CDR1 MNHNS and CDR2 SASEGT. This CDR3 region has 16 residues. The V and J ends lost 7 bases and 9 bases respectively, with 25 bases between them. This chain's CDR3 is CASTGAGTLAPTEQFF. Written as DNA, the CDR3 is TGTGCCAGCACAGGAGCCGGGACGTTAGCTCCCACTGAGCAGTTCTTC.

This clonotype has ten or more counts. The CDR3 coding sequence is TGCAGTGCCGACTTGGGAGGTGCGGGCACTGAAGCTTTCTTT. The encoded protein is CSADLGGAGTEAFF. V and J are TRBV20-1 and TRBJ1-1; no clear D. This CDR3 region has 14 residues. V dropped 6 bases and J dropped 4 bases, with 18 bases sitting between them. The V gene's germline CDR1 is DFQATT and CDR2 SNEGSKA (reference sequence).

V is TRBV30 and J is TRBJ2-1; 8 bases line up with TRBD2. This CDR3 is 14 amino acids long. Germline assignment: CDR1 GTSNPN and CDR2 SVGIG (reference sequence). The junction had 9 bases not matched to a gene; V was cut back by 4 bases and J by 7 bases. CDR3 loop: CAWTRSGGKNEQFF. The DNA for the CDR3 is TGTGCCTGGACTAGGAGCGGGGGCAAGAATGAGCAGTTCTTC.

This clonotype has a count of ten or more. The gene calls are TRBV20-1 and TRBJ1-1; maybe TRBD1 (6 bases). Germline V gene sequence: CDR1 DFQATT, CDR2 SNEGSKA (reference sequence). Trimming removed 6 bases from V and 2 bases from J, with 16 bases in between. The CDR3 is 14 amino acids. The CDR3 protein is CSAKGTGPNTEAFF. DNA for the CDR3: TGCAGTGCAAAGGGTACAGGGCCCAACACTGAAGCTTTCTTT.